One and the same sample provided the 10 T cell receptor beta chains below, sequenced in a study of cytomegalovirus exposure and HLA in healthy donors (TCRdb year 2017). The library was produced with the immunoSEQ multiplex PCR assay. For the multiplex PCR, a mixture combining 60 forward primers for TCR Vbeta segments and 13 reverse primers for TCR Jbeta segments was used. TCRdb took this table from immuneACCESS and kept in-frame rearrangements with V and J called. Such tables lack part of the clones; where checked against another copy, unresolved V genes explain under half of the gap, and the rest is unexplained. This sample lists about 220,000 clones; more than 75% were detected once. The ten largest clonotypes hold over 5% of the sample. The sequenced sample consisted of PBMCs. These TCRs come from a woman aged 40 to 55 in good health and CMV-seropositive.

The J gene is TRBJ2-7, the V gene TRBV27, with TRBD1 matching over 7 bases. In germline, CDR1 is MNHEY, CDR2 SMNVEV (reference sequence). The CDR3 totals 17 residues. J gave up 1 base and V 6 bases, and 15 bases lay outside the gene matches. The CDR3 region is CASSDPPTRQGSYEQYF. The DNA of the CDR3 is TGTGCCAGCAGCGACCCCCCGACGCGACAGGGATCCTACGAGCAGTACTTC.

The gene calls are TRBV4-3 and TRBJ1-5; 10 bases align to TRBD1. From germline, CDR1 is LGHNA and CDR2 YSLEER. The CDR3 has 17 residues. The V gene end was trimmed by 0 bases and the J gene end by 8 bases; junction bases not matched to a gene: 10. The CDR3 nucleotides are TGCGCCAGCAGCCAAGATCTTTCGGGGACAGGGGCAAAGCCCCAGCATTTT. It codes for CASSQDLSGTGAKPQHF.

In this sample, this clone turned up a few times. This sequence joins TRBV7-3 and TRBJ1-1; D is unresolved. Per germline, CDR1 SGHTA and CDR2 FQGTGA. V lost 4 bases and J 3 bases, leaving 9 bases between the germline ends. The CDR3 spans 13 residues. CDR3 bases: TGTGCCAGCAGCTCCCAGAGGGACACTGAAGCTTTCTTT. Its translation is CASSSQRDTEAFF.

Only one count was recorded for this clone. The rearrangement links TRBV6-5 to TRBJ1-1; D might be TRBD1 (5 bases). CDR1 MNHEY and CDR2 SVGAGI come from the germline V gene. The CDR3 is 15 residues long. Trimming pared 6 bases from V and 1 base from J, leaving 15 bases between. CDR3 in amino acids: CASSLIQEPNTEAFF. The CDR3 DNA reads as TGTGCCAGCAGCTTAATACAGGAACCGAACACTGAAGCTTTCTTT.

The J gene is TRBJ2-3, the V gene TRBV18, with D perhaps TRBD1 (7 bases). The germline V gene encodes CDR1 KGHSH and CDR2 LQKENI. Trimming left V 2 bases short and J 3 bases short, with 12 bases between. The CDR3 is 15 amino acids. CDR3 coding DNA: TGTGCCAGCTCACCAGCAGGGGGGCTGACAGATACGCAGTATTTT. Its protein product is CASSPAGGLTDTQYF. Complete variable domain (other parts from reference TRBV18 and TRBJ2-3): NAGVMQNPRHLVRRRGQEARLRCSPMKGHSHVYWYRQLPEEGLKFMVYLQKENIIDESGMPKERFSAEFPKEGPSILRIQQVVRGDSAAYFCASSPAGGLTDTQYFGPGTRLTVL.

The chain recombines TRBV10-2 with TRBJ2-1, with 7 bases fitting TRBD2. J gave up 4 bases and V 2 bases, and 11 bases lay outside the gene matches. Germline loops: CDR1 WSHSY, CDR2 SAAADI. There are 17 residues in the CDR3. This CDR3 reads CASSEPRAAGRYNEQFF. The CDR3 bases are TGCGCCAGCAGTGAGCCCCGGGCAGCGGGAAGGTACAATGAGCAGTTCTTC.

This rearrangement joins TRBV10-3 to TRBJ1-5, with 7 bases that match TRBD1. The CDR3 covers 13 residues. From germline, CDR1 is ENHRY and CDR2 SYGVKD. Trimming removed 6 bases from V and 3 bases from J; junction bases left unmatched: 2. CDR3 bases: TGTGCCATCAGCGGACAGGACAATCAGCCCCAGCATTTT. Translating it yields CAISGQDNQPQHF.

Remarks on this clone: A read error may account for a junction end that differs from germline. The chain recombines TRBV7-9 with TRBJ1-1; tentatively, D is TRBD1 (6 bases). Per the germline V gene, CDR1 is SEHNR and CDR2 is FQNEAQ (reference sequence). The CDR3 consists of 16 residues. CDR3 residues: CSSSLGRGGRNTEAFF. The CDR3 DNA sequence: TGTTCCAGCAGCTTAGGGAGGGGGGGGCGGAACACTGAAGCTTTCTTT.

Written as DNA, the CDR3 is TGTGCCAGCAGCTTAGACCCCTCCCCCAGTATGGATGGCTACACCTTC. Protein sequence: CASSLDPSPSMDGYTF. The chain links TRBV7-8 to TRBJ1-2; D call uncertain. This CDR3 spans 16 amino acids. Germline V gives CDR1 SGHVS, CDR2 FQNEAQ. Trimming cost V 1 base and J 6 bases, with 18 bases left between them. The full variable domain, rest sourced from reference TRBV7-8 and TRBJ1-2, is GAGVSQSPRYKVAKRGQDVALRCDPISGHVSLFWYQQALGQGPEFLTYFQNEAQLDKSGLPSDRFFAERPEGSVSTLKIQRTQQEDSAVYLCASSLDPSPSMDGYTFGSGTRLTVV.

V usage is TRBV7-6 and J usage is TRBJ2-7; 9 nucleotides align to TRBD1. The CDR3 is 15 residues long. Germline loops: CDR1 SGHVS, CDR2 FNYEAQ. V lost 5 bases to trimming and J lost 0 bases; unmatched junction nucleotides: 5. The CDR3 region has the DNA TGTGCCAGCAGCAAGACAGGGGGGAGCTCCTACGAGCAGTACTTC. This codes for CASSKTGGSSYEQYF.